This entry concerns a single T cell receptor beta chain. Its specificity is unknown. This entry belongs to a study of OX40 agonist ivuxolimab in advanced cancers. Study summary: Roughly two fifths of patients had received prior checkpoint inhibitor therapy.

Trimming removed 5 bases at V and 5 bases at J, with 13 bases between. The CDR3 spans 13 residues. CDR1 is MNHEY, CDR2 SMNVEV, per germline (reference sequence). Data came from immunoSEQ multiplex PCR; TCRdb stores just in-frame clones and leaves some out. The table records roughly 40,000 clones, roughly 88% of them present only once. Study-level points and caveats: On average, a greater number of expanded clones characterised CD8+ T cells relative to CD4+.

This chain uses TRBV27 with TRBJ2-7; no reliable D call. The receptor was derived from an adult with an advanced solid tumor such as melanoma, head and neck, liver or kidney cancer. The source was CD4+ or CD8+ T cells sorted from blood, collected in a trial of the OX40 agonist ivuxolimab. In DNA form, the CDR3 reads TGTGCCAGCAGTCCGTTAGAATTCGACGAGCAGTACTTC. Protein sequence: CASSPLEFDEQYF.